A selection of T cell receptor beta chains follows, all from one sample in a study of shared clonotypes between healthy human individuals. Measured with immunoSEQ multiplex PCR; TCRdb has only the in-frame clones, and not every one. The sample holds some 630,000 clones, about 78% seen once. The sequenced sample was memory CD4+ T cells sorted from blood. Receptors originate from a woman aged 30 to 39 in good health. Both conserved end residues are part of each CDR3. Fields, in order: CDR3 protein, CDR3 DNA, V gene, clone size, D gene, J gene. D genes are given only for firm matches. Not all rows give a size; the values are once, few, many and, for expanded clones, a class.

CDR3: CASSAWTHQGTEAFF
DNA: TGTGCCAGTAGTGCCTGGACTCATCAGGGAACTGAAGCTTTCTTT
V: TRBV19
size: many
D: -
J: TRBJ1-1

CDR3: CASSLKSTSGSYEQYF
DNA: TGTGCCAGCAGCTTAAAATCGACTAGCGGGAGCTACGAGCAGTACTTC
V: TRBV7-2
size: -
D: TRBD2
J: TRBJ2-7

CDR3: CASRHWGNNQPQHF
DNA: TGTGCCAGTAGACACTGGGGGAACAATCAGCCCCAGCATTTT
V: TRBV6-1
size: -
D: -
J: TRBJ1-5

CDR3: CASSPSGTYEQYF
DNA: TGCGCCAGCAGCCCCAGCGGAACCTACGAGCAGTACTTC
V: TRBV5-1
size: -
D: -
J: TRBJ2-7

CDR3: CASSLAGITAETQYF
DNA: TGCGCCAGCAGCTTGGCGGGGATTACGGCGGAGACCCAGTACTTC
V: TRBV5-1
size: -
D: -
J: TRBJ2-5

CDR3: CASSLSRIEQYF
DNA: TGTGCCAGCAGTTTATCTCGTATCGAGCAGTACTTC
V: TRBV28
size: -
D: -
J: TRBJ2-7

CDR3: CASRSPVRGNAEAFF
DNA: TGTGCCAGCAGATCCCCGGTAAGGGGCAACGCTGAAGCTTTCTTT
V: TRBV27
size: -
D: -
J: TRBJ1-1

CDR3: CASSPREGAGETQYF
DNA: TGTGCCAGCAGCCCAAGGGAAGGGGCAGGGGAGACCCAGTACTTC
V: TRBV4-2
size: -
D: -
J: TRBJ2-5

CDR3: CASSLVGTTDNEQFF
DNA: TGTGCCAGCAGCTTAGTTGGGACCACCGACAATGAGCAGTTCTTC
V: TRBV7-6
size: -
D: -
J: TRBJ2-1

CDR3: CASSRDTTYEQYF
DNA: TGTGCCAGCAGTCGCGACACCACCTACGAGCAGTACTTC
V: TRBV6-6
size: once
D: -
J: TRBJ2-7

CDR3: CASSTGQSNQPQHF
DNA: TGTGCCAGCAGTACCGGACAGAGCAATCAGCCCCAGCATTTT
V: TRBV28
size: -
D: -
J: TRBJ1-5

CDR3: CATQGQLQETQYF
DNA: TGTGCCACACAAGGACAGCTCCAAGAGACCCAGTACTTC
V: TRBV28
size: -
D: -
J: TRBJ2-5

CDR3: CASSSSAGYEQYF
DNA: TGTGCCAGCAGCTCTAGCGCTGGCTACGAGCAGTACTTC
V: TRBV7-9
size: -
D: -
J: TRBJ2-7

CDR3: CATSRAGGNEKLFF
DNA: TGTGCCACCAGCAGAGCTGGGGGGAATGAAAAACTGTTTTTT
V: TRBV15
size: -
D: -
J: TRBJ1-4

CDR3: CASSLALRNNEQFF
DNA: TGTGCCAGCAGCTTAGCGCTGCGAAACAATGAGCAGTTCTTC
V: TRBV7-2
size: -
D: -
J: TRBJ2-1

CDR3: CASSLEMNTEAFF
DNA: TGTGCCAGCAGCTTAGAGATGAACACTGAAGCTTTCTTT
V: TRBV7-9
size: few
D: -
J: TRBJ1-1

CDR3: CASSISLRTSDPNADTQYF
DNA: TGTGCCAGTAGTATCTCGTTAAGGACATCAGACCCAAATGCAGATACGCAGTATTTT
V: TRBV19
size: many
D: -
J: TRBJ2-3

CDR3: CASSPVTSGRARDTQYF
DNA: TGCGCCAGCAGCCCTGTTACGAGCGGGAGGGCCAGAGATACGCAGTATTTT
V: TRBV4-1
size: -
D: TRBD2
J: TRBJ2-3

CDR3: CASSLLVGGPYNEQFF
DNA: TGCGCCAGCAGCTTGTTGGTGGGAGGGCCCTACAATGAGCAGTTCTTC
V: TRBV5-1
size: -
D: TRBD2
J: TRBJ2-1

CDR3: CASREGLQIRNEQFF
DNA: TGTGCCAGTAGAGAAGGGCTCCAGATTCGAAATGAGCAGTTCTTC
V: TRBV19
size: -
D: -
J: TRBJ2-1

CDR3: CASSLVLGTDTQYF
DNA: TGTGCCAGCAGCTTAGTTCTGGGCACAGATACGCAGTATTTT
V: TRBV7-2
size: -
D: -
J: TRBJ2-3

CDR3: CASSLSGFIRGTQYF
DNA: TGTGCCAGCAGCTTATCTGGGTTTATACGCGGGACCCAGTACTTC
V: TRBV7-9
size: -
D: -
J: TRBJ2-5

CDR3: CASSLQGPNTDTQYF
DNA: TGTGCCAGTAGTTTACAGGGGCCGAACACAGATACGCAGTATTTT
V: TRBV19
size: -
D: TRBD1
J: TRBJ2-3

CDR3: CARGQYNQPQHF
DNA: TGTGCCAGGGGCCAGTACAATCAGCCCCAGCATTTT
V: TRBV27
size: -
D: -
J: TRBJ1-5

CDR3: CASSAPGQRYNEQFF
DNA: TGTGCCAGCAGTGCCCCGGGACAGCGGTACAATGAGCAGTTCTTC
V: TRBV28
size: -
D: TRBD1
J: TRBJ2-1

CDR3: CASSSPPANTGELFF
DNA: TGTGCCAGCAGCTCTCCTCCCGCGAACACCGGGGAGCTGTTTTTT
V: TRBV28
size: -
D: -
J: TRBJ2-2

CDR3: CASSSKGQISSGANVLTF
DNA: TGTGCCAGCAGCTCCAAGGGACAGATTTCCTCTGGGGCCAACGTCCTGACTTTC
V: TRBV5-8
size: few
D: TRBD1
J: TRBJ2-6

CDR3: CASSFKLAGPTDTQYF
DNA: TGTGCCAGCAGCTTTAAACTAGCGGGGCCCACAGATACGCAGTATTTT
V: TRBV5-4
size: -
D: TRBD2
J: TRBJ2-3

CDR3: CASSSKRESLYEQYF
DNA: TGTGCCAGCAGCTCAAAGCGGGAAAGCCTCTACGAGCAGTACTTC
V: TRBV11-2
size: -
D: TRBD2
J: TRBJ2-7

CDR3: CASGEDYTDTQYF
DNA: TGTGCCAGCGGAGAGGATTACACAGATACGCAGTATTTT
V: TRBV7-2
size: -
D: -
J: TRBJ2-3

CDR3: CASSPHGAGVSTDTQYF
DNA: TGTGCCAGCAGCCCCCACGGTGCGGGAGTGAGCACAGATACGCAGTATTTT
V: TRBV14
size: -
D: TRBD2
J: TRBJ2-3

CDR3: CASSQTGTGGDDAFF
DNA: TGTGCCAGCAGCCAGACCGGGACAGGGGGCGATGACGCTTTCTTT
V: TRBV7-9
size: -
D: TRBD1
J: TRBJ1-1

CDR3: CASSSLTSGGFAQYF
DNA: TGTGCCAGCAGCTCCCTAACTAGCGGGGGATTTGCCCAGTACTTC
V: TRBV7-2
size: -
D: TRBD2
J: TRBJ2-5

CDR3: CASSLGHSRQYYEQYF
DNA: TGTGCCAGCAGCCTAGGACACTCGAGACAGTACTACGAGCAGTACTTC
V: TRBV7-2
size: few
D: -
J: TRBJ2-7

CDR3: CASRQRGSYEQYF
DNA: TGCGCCAGCAGGCAAAGGGGATCCTACGAGCAGTACTTC
V: TRBV5-1
size: few
D: -
J: TRBJ2-7

CDR3: CASSLQGAEQFF
DNA: TGTGCCAGCAGCTTACAGGGGGCTGAGCAGTTCTTC
V: TRBV11-2
size: -
D: TRBD1
J: TRBJ2-1